The 5 T cell receptor beta chains listed next were all sequenced from one sample in a study of T cells in Graves' hyperthyroidism and ophthalmopathy. Researchers took RNA transcripts and amplified the TCR beta CDR3 regions from them. First-round RT-PCR of the TCR CDR3 relied on the HTBI primer set. TCRdb passed the multiplex PCR reads through MiXCR, listing each CDR3 protein once. The sample lists fewer than 650,000 distinct CDR3 sequences, roughly 14% seen once, with 4% to 5.5% in the top ten. Source material: blood. These receptors were collected from a woman between 40 and 50 years old with Graves' ophthalmopathy.

This clonotype was detected many times. V usage is TRBV12-3 or TRBV12-4 and J usage is TRBJ2-6; D is unresolved. V lost 6 bases, J lost 2 bases, and 8 bases lay in between. The CDR3 length is 14 residues. The CDR3: CASSFSPGANVLTF. For the CDR3, the DNA is TGTGCCAGCAGCTTTAGCCCTGGGGCCAACGTCCTGACTTTC.

This clonotype was seen at least ten times. The chain's CDR3 is CASSSLTGLNTEAFF. The CDR3 nucleotides read TGTGCCAGCAGTTCTTTGACAGGGTTGAACACTGAAGCTTTCTTT. V usage is TRBV6-5 and J usage is TRBJ1-1; 7 bases agree with TRBD1. The germline V gene has CDR1 MNHEY and CDR2 SVGAGI. The CDR3 length is 15 residues. J gave up 0 bases and V 4 bases, and 5 bases lay outside the gene matches.

This clonotype occurred many times. The chain recombines TRBV6-5 with TRBJ2-5; D not certain. There are 13 residues in the CDR3. The ends were cut back, 6 bases at V and 0 bases at J, with 8 bases in the middle. Germline CDR1 is MNHEY and CDR2 is SVGAGI. The CDR3 protein is CASRQGYQETQYF. The CDR3 coding sequence is TGTGCCAGCAGGCAAGGGTACCAAGAGACCCAGTACTTC.

This clonotype was counted at least ten times. This sequence joins TRBV7-9 and TRBJ2-5, with 13 bases aligning to TRBD2. Trimming cost V 5 bases and J 5 bases; bases outside gene matches: 2. This CDR3 has 14 amino acids. Germline V gives CDR1 SEHNR, CDR2 FQNEAQ (reference sequence). The CDR3 DNA is TGTGCCAGCAGCGGGACTAGCGGGATGGAGACCCAGTACTTC. Encoded protein: CASSGTSGMETQYF.

The CDR3 spells CSVIAAGELFF. In DNA form, the CDR3 reads TGCAGCGTTATCGCAGCCGGGGAGCTGTTTTTT. The gene calls are TRBV29-1 and TRBJ2-2; D ambiguous. V lost 5 bases and J lost 6, with 7 bases in between. Germline-derived CDR1 and CDR2 are SQVTM and ANQGSEA. The CDR3 runs to 11 residues.